The T cell receptor beta chain under discussion was sequenced for a study of early T cells in non-severe SARS-CoV-2 infection. Study summary: Sequenced bulk RNA came from whole blood that was unsorted, and chains were unpaired.

The CDR3 runs to 13 residues. Germline CDR1 reads SGHNT; CDR2 reads YYREEE (reference sequence). The V end lost 1 base, the J end lost 6 bases, and 10 bases lay between the germline ends. As part of library construction, unique molecular identifiers were attached to individual cDNA molecules. Each CDR3 protein is one row after TCRdb ran MiXCR on the 5' RACE reads. The repertoire consists of about 42,000 distinct CDR3 sequences, with less than 8.5% occurring once and the leading ten covering 4.7%. This clonotype was recorded at least ten times. The gene calls are TRBV5-4 and TRBJ1-1; D not certain. The receptor's source is an adult who was a healthcare worker with PCR-confirmed SARS-CoV-2 infection or an uninfected control (not recorded which). Sequenced input: whole blood. The CDR3 loop is CASSLYSGAEAFF. DNA of the CDR3: TGTGCCAGCAGCTTGTATTCCGGCGCTGAAGCTTTCTTT. Supplemented by reference TRBV5-4 and TRBJ1-1, the full variable domain reads ETGVTQSPTHLIKTRGQQVTLRCSSQSGHNTVSWYQQALGQGPQFIFQYYREEENGRGNFPPRFSGLQFPNYSSELNVNALELDDSALYLCASSLYSGAEAFFGQGTRLTVV.